This T cell receptor (beta chain) stems from a study of response to subunit inactivated influenza vaccine. Findings and limits, study-wide: The authors suggested that every seasonal influenza vaccination recruits few new T cells.

Details on this clonotype: Its antigen is as yet unknown.

This CDR3 has 15 residues. Germline CDR1 MGHRA, CDR2 YSYEKL. With 4 bases removed from V and 4 bases from J, the gap between germline ends came to 13 bases. TCRdb called the RT-PCR reads again in MiXCR, with one record for every CDR3 protein. The table records approximately 160,000 distinct CDR3 sequences, about 10% of them present only once. Sequencing was performed on CD8+ T cells sorted from PBMCs, taken around 25 months after vaccination. The gene calls are TRBV4-1 and TRBJ2-2; D might be TRBD1 (6 bases). This TCR was recovered from a man between 50 and 70 years old who received an inactivated influenza vaccine. The DNA for the CDR3 is TGCGCCAGCAGCCTATGGACAGCCCCCACCGGGGAGCTGTTTTTT. It specifies CASSLWTAPTGELFF.